One and the same sample provided the 6 T cell receptor beta chains below, sequenced in a study of cytomegalovirus exposure and HLA in healthy donors. PCR used 60 Vbeta primers and 13 Jbeta primers. Produced via immunoSEQ multiplex PCR; TCRdb's table is partial and in-frame only. The sample carries about 300,000 clones, about nine tenths recorded once. Specimen: PBMCs. These receptors all stem from a man aged 35-49 years in good health and CMV-seropositive.

This rearrangement joins TRBV18 to TRBJ1-1; 10 nucleotides match TRBD1. The CDR3 is made up of 14 amino acids. The V gene's germline CDR1 is KGHSH and CDR2 LQKENI. V lost 3 bases and J lost 5; bases outside the gene matches: 3. This CDR3 reads CASSPGTGVTEAFF. The CDR3, as DNA: TGTGCCAGCTCACCCGGGACAGGGGTTACTGAAGCTTTCTTT.

The chain carries TRBV7-3 and TRBJ2-2, with 11 nucleotides matching TRBD1. The CDR3 has 15 residues. Germline CDR1 and CDR2: SGHTA and FQGTGA. J was trimmed by 7 bases and V by 5 bases; bases with no gene match: 6. CDR3 bases: TGTGCCAGCAGCCGCGGACAGGGGGCTGGCGGGGAGCTGTTTTTT. Translating it yields CASSRGQGAGGELFF.

The chain employs TRBV7-9 and TRBJ1-1; weak D call: TRBD1 (6 bases). The CDR3 has 14 amino acids. The V end lost 7 bases, the J end lost 3 bases, and 15 bases lay between the germline ends. Germline lookup yields CDR1 SEHNR and CDR2 FQNEAQ (reference sequence). This CDR3 reads CASIDRGGDTEAFF. CDR3 nucleotides: TGTGCCAGCATCGATCGAGGGGGGGACACTGAAGCTTTCTTT. Filled out from reference TRBV7-9 and TRBJ1-1, the complete variable domain reads DTGVSQNPRHKITKRGQNVTFRCDPISEHNRLYWYRQTLGQGPEFLTYFQNEAQLEKSRLLSDRFSAERPKGSFSTLEIQRTEQGDSAMYLCASIDRGGDTEAFFGQGTRLTVV.

This clone appeared once. This chain uses TRBV10-1 with TRBJ2-7, with 8 bases identical to TRBD1. The ends lost 6 bases at V and 6 bases at J; junction bases unmatched: 7. The CDR3 covers 13 residues. Germline CDR1 and CDR2: WNHNN and SYGVQD (reference sequence). CDR3 DNA sequence: TGCGCCAGCAGCCTAGGACAGGGAGGCGAGCAGTACTTC. Its protein product is CASSLGQGGEQYF.

V gene TRBV6-6 combines with J gene TRBJ1-1; 7 nucleotides match TRBD1. Germline V gives CDR1 MNHNY, CDR2 SVGAGI (reference sequence). V lost 6 bases to trimming and J lost 3 bases; unmatched junction nucleotides: 7. This CDR3 has 14 amino acids. In nucleotides, the CDR3 is TGTGCCAGCAGCAGACAGGGAAGGTACACTGAAGCTTTCTTT. Translated, it gives CASSRQGRYTEAFF.

This chain uses TRBV27 with TRBJ2-3; D gene ambiguous. Germline CDR1 MNHEY, CDR2 SMNVEV (reference sequence). This CDR3 comprises 13 residues. Trimming cost V 0 bases and J 3 bases, with 4 bases left between them. CDR3 protein: CASSLSATDTQYF. CDR3 DNA: TGTGCCAGCAGTTTATCGGCAACAGATACGCAGTATTTT.